The T cell receptor (beta chain) under discussion was sequenced for a study of T-cell memory formation after mild COVID-19. Study outcomes and limitations: In pre-infection memory, a portion of responding clones appeared, which suggested that cross-reactive memory joined. Later expanders leaned CD4+, whereas day 15 to 85 contracting clones were balanced CD4/CD8.

A 5'RACE reaction primed in the constant segment made cDNA libraries of TCR alpha and TCR beta, and these carried sample barcodes and UMIs. TCRdb itself ran the 5' RACE reads through MiXCR, one entry per CDR3 protein. The table has around 200,000 distinct CDR3 sequences, roughly a tenth seen once. Trimming took off 4 bases at V and 0 bases at J, with 10 bases between the two ends. Germline CDR1 is SGHRS and CDR2 is YFSETQ. This CDR3 comprises 15 residues. At least ten counts were recorded for this clonotype. The antigen is undetermined. The chain is built from TRBV5-1 and TRBJ1-4; the D gene is possibly TRBD1 (5 bases). This TCR derives from a man younger than 30 who had mild COVID-19 (a few samples of this study predate the infection). Cell type and time point are not known. Sequencing was carried out using PBMCs or a T cell subset sorted from them (not recorded which). DNA for the CDR3: TGCGCCAGCAGCACGCAGGGTGCAACTAATGAAAAACTGTTTTTT. This codes for CASSTQGATNEKLFF.